The 25 T cell receptor beta chains below all came from one sample that was sequenced in a study of technical replicates of blood from a handful of donors. TCRdb's table, derived via immunoSEQ multiplex PCR, lists solely in-frame clones and lacks some. Of more than 65,000 clones in the sample, about 97% are singletons; the top ten hold approximately 0.18%. The source material was T cells isolated from PBMCs. These receptors originate from a human donor in good health.

This rearrangement joins TRBV6-1 to TRBJ2-7, with a weak D call TRBD1 (6 bases). Germline V gives CDR1 MNHNS, CDR2 SASEGT. V lost 1 base, J lost 3 bases, and 13 bases lay in between. This CDR3 spans 15 amino acids. The CDR3 is CASSEDRAVIYEQYF. The CDR3 DNA reads as TGTGCCAGCAGTGAAGACAGGGCGGTAATCTACGAGCAGTACTTC.

The chain joins TRBV10-3 to TRBJ1-1; D perhaps matches TRBD1 (6 bases). The CDR3 sequence is 13 residues long. V lost 4 bases, J lost 3 bases, and 9 bases lay in between. The V gene's germline CDR1 is ENHRY and CDR2 SYGVKD. The CDR3 sequence: CAISATGYTEAFF. The CDR3 region has the DNA TGTGCCATCAGTGCCACAGGGTACACTGAAGCTTTCTTT.

The rearrangement joins TRBV11-3 to TRBJ2-2, with a weak D call TRBD2 (6 bases). The CDR3 extends over 17 amino acids. Between the trimmed V and J ends, which lost 1 base and 4 bases, there was a span of 16 bases. Germline-derived CDR1 and CDR2 are SGHNT and YENEEA. Written as DNA, the CDR3 is TGTGCCAGCAGCTTAGTAGCGTCTTTGGGGGGCACCGGGGAGCTGTTTTTT. Its translation is CASSLVASLGGTGELFF. Full variable domain (outside the CDR3, taken from reference TRBV11-3 and TRBJ2-2): EAGVVQSPRYKIIEKKQPVAFWCNPISGHNTLYWYLQNLGQGPELLIRYENEEAVDDSQLPKDRFSAERLKGVDSTLKIQPAELGDSAVYLCASSLVASLGGTGELFFGEGSRLTVL.

The chain links TRBV5-1 to TRBJ2-6, with 7 bases lining up with TRBD2. Germline values: CDR1 SGHRS, CDR2 YFSETQ. This CDR3 contains 15 residues. The ends lost 4 bases at V and 1 base at J; junction bases unmatched: 2. CDR3 amino acids: CASSLAESGANVLTF. In DNA, the CDR3 is TGCGCCAGCAGCCTAGCGGAGTCTGGGGCCAACGTCCTGACTTTC.

This chain links TRBV14 with TRBJ2-1, with D hard to call. This CDR3 is built from 17 residues. The germline gives CDR1 SGHDN, CDR2 FVKESK. Trimming left V 3 bases short and J 5 bases short, with 20 bases between. The CDR3 bases are TGTGCCAGCAGCCACCGTTTCGTGCGGCGCGAGAACAATGAGCAGTTCTTC. It encodes CASSHRFVRRENNEQFF.

The J gene is TRBJ2-7, the V gene TRBV5-4; 7 bases are shared with TRBD2. The CDR3 length is 15 residues. V was pared by 5 bases and J by 2 bases, with 10 bases of the junction left unmatched. CDR1 and CDR2 (germline): SGHNT, YYREEE (reference sequence). CDR3 nucleotides: TGTGCCAGCAGTTTAGGACGAGCGGGAACCTACGAGCAGTACTTC. Its translation: CASSLGRAGTYEQYF. Combining the CDR3 with reference TRBV5-4 and TRBJ2-7 gives the whole variable domain ETGVTQSPTHLIKTRGQQVTLRCSSQSGHNTVSWYQQALGQGPQFIFQYYREEENGRGNFPPRFSGLQFPNYSSELNVNALELDDSALYLCASSLGRAGTYEQYFGPGTRLTVT.

The chain has TRBV7-9 and TRBJ2-6; possibly TRBD2 for D (5 bases). CDR3 length: 17 amino acids. The V gene's germline CDR1 is SEHNR and CDR2 FQNEAQ (reference sequence). V was trimmed by 10 bases and J by 0 bases, leaving 19 bases between them. This chain's CDR3 is CAIALGSVSSGANVLTF. The CDR3 nucleotides read TGTGCCATAGCTTTAGGTAGCGTAAGCTCTGGGGCCAACGTCCTGACTTTC.

The J gene is TRBJ2-7, the V gene TRBV2; unclear D gene. V was clipped by 6 bases and J by 1 base, with 16 bases between them. This CDR3 spans 15 amino acids. The germline CDR1 and CDR2 sequences are SNHLY and FYNNEI. The CDR3 loop is CASSGFGRSSYEQYF. DNA for the CDR3: TGTGCCAGCAGCGGGTTTGGCAGATCGTCCTACGAGCAGTACTTC.

The J gene is TRBJ2-7, the V gene TRBV11-3, with D perhaps matching TRBD1 (6 bases). CDR1 is SGHNT and CDR2 is YENEEA in the germline V gene. This CDR3 spans 12 amino acids. With 1 base removed from V and 6 bases from J, the gap between germline ends came to 7 bases. Here the CDR3 DNA reads TGTGCCAGCAGCTTAGGGACAGTCGAGCAGTACTTC. It yields the protein CASSLGTVEQYF.

The chain recombines TRBV5-1 with TRBJ2-1; 13 nucleotides align to TRBD2. Losses at the gene ends were 4 bases for V and 5 bases for J; bases not matched to a gene: 3. CDR1 and CDR2 from the germline V gene are SGHRS and YFSETQ. The CDR3 runs to 15 residues. This chain's CDR3 is CASSLGLAGDNEQFF. Written as DNA, the CDR3 is TGCGCCAGCAGCCTTGGACTAGCGGGAGACAATGAGCAGTTCTTC.

CDR3 nucleotide sequence: TGTGCCAGCAGCAAGTCAGGGGTCGAAAAACTGTTTTTT. Residues: CASSKSGVEKLFF. V is TRBV9 and J is TRBJ1-4; tentatively, D is TRBD1 (6 bases). Germline V gene lookup returns CDR1 SGDLS and CDR2 YYNGEE. Trimming cost V 4 bases and J 8 bases, with 12 bases left between them. CDR3 length: 13 amino acids.

DNA of the CDR3: TGCAGCGTTGACGGGGGCACAGATACGCAGTATTTT. Residues: CSVDGGTDTQYF. The chain has TRBV29-1 and TRBJ2-3, with D possibly being TRBD2 (5 bases). This CDR3 region has 12 residues. The V and J ends lost 3 bases and 1 base respectively, with 5 bases between them. Germline assignment: CDR1 SQVTM and CDR2 ANQGSEA.

This clone appeared a single time. CDR3 amino acids: CASSYEGGLDGELFF. The CDR3 coding sequence is TGTGCCAGCAGTTACGAGGGAGGGCTGGACGGGGAGCTGTTTTTT. The gene calls are TRBV6-5 and TRBJ2-2; 7 nucleotides line up with TRBD2. Losses at the gene ends were 2 bases for V and 7 bases for J; bases not matched to a gene: 7. The length of the CDR3 is 15 residues. CDR1 is MNHEY, CDR2 SVGAGI, per germline.

This chain links TRBV18 with TRBJ1-5; TRBD1 might be the D (6 bases). V was pared by 0 bases and J by 7 bases, with 13 bases between. The germline V gene has CDR1 KGHSH and CDR2 LQKENI. The length of the CDR3 is 15 residues. The CDR3 reads CASSPPAGAGQPQHF. The CDR3 DNA reads as TGTGCCAGCTCACCACCGGCAGGGGCCGGCCAGCCCCAGCATTTT.

The V and J genes are TRBV9 and TRBJ2-1, with 10 bases lining up with TRBD2. The V gene's germline CDR1 is SGDLS and CDR2 YYNGEE. The CDR3 spans 17 residues. V gave up 0 bases and J gave up 12 bases; unmatched junction bases: 15. The CDR3: CASSVEPGTSVPLRQFF. In DNA, the CDR3 is TGTGCCAGCAGCGTAGAGCCCGGGACTAGCGTACCCTTGAGGCAGTTCTTC. Complete variable domain (other parts from reference TRBV9 and TRBJ2-1): DSGVTQTPKHLITATGQRVTLRCSPRSGDLSVYWYQQSLDQGLQFLIQYYNGEERAKGNILERFSAQQFPDLHSELNLSSLELGDSALYFCASSVEPGTSVPLRQFFGPGTRLTVL.

The CDR3 loop is CASRGGREGTEAFF. DNA for the CDR3: TGTGCCAGCAGAGGCGGACGGGAGGGAACTGAAGCTTTCTTT. The chain combines TRBV6-1 with TRBJ1-1, with no clear D. This CDR3 region has 14 residues. Germline V gene lookup returns CDR1 MNHNS and CDR2 SASEGT. The V and J ends lost 6 bases and 5 bases respectively, with 16 bases between them.

V and J are TRBV11-2 and TRBJ2-7, with a weak D call TRBD2 (6 bases). Trimming removed 1 base from V and 3 bases from J, with 19 bases in between. Germline V gives CDR1 SGHAT, CDR2 FQNNGV. The CDR3 is 17 residues long. For the CDR3, the DNA is TGTGCCAGCAGCTTAGGGTGGAGGGGAAGAAAGATCTACGAGCAGTACTTC. Its protein is CASSLGWRGRKIYEQYF.

The J gene is TRBJ2-7, the V gene TRBV28, with 7 positions matching TRBD2. Unmatched junction bases numbered 11, after V lost 10 bases and J lost 2 bases. CDR1 and CDR2 (germline): MDHEN, SYDVKM. This CDR3 spans 14 amino acids. Here the CDR3 reads CATSGTTGPYEQYF. CDR3 in DNA: TGTGCCACCTCCGGGACTACAGGTCCCTACGAGCAGTACTTC.

The chain joins TRBV7-2 to TRBJ2-1; TRBD2 aligns across 10 bases. The CDR3 has 17 residues. The germline CDR1 and CDR2 sequences are SGHTA and FQGNSA. The V gene end was trimmed by 2 bases and the J gene end by 2 bases; junction bases not matched to a gene: 6. In DNA form, the CDR3 reads TGTGCCAGCAGCTTAAAAGGTGGACTAGCGGCCTACAATGAGCAGTTCTTC. This gives the protein CASSLKGGLAAYNEQFF.

The V call is TRBV5-1, the J call TRBJ1-2; 8 bases match TRBD1. Germline CDR1 and CDR2: SGHRS and YFSETQ. After removal of 0 bases from V and 0 bases from J, the junction contained 4 bases not matched to a gene. CDR3 length: 16 amino acids. For the CDR3, the DNA is TGCGCCAGCAGCTTGGTAGTACAGGGGGCTAACTATGGCTACACCTTC. It encodes CASSLVVQGANYGYTF.

Only one count was recorded for this clone. V usage is TRBV27 and J usage is TRBJ2-7, with D possibly matching TRBD1 (7 bases). Germline loops: CDR1 MNHEY, CDR2 SMNVEV (reference sequence). This CDR3 contains 14 residues. Deletions cut 3 bases from V and 3 bases from J, with 12 bases between. The chain's CDR3 is CASSLAGQLYEQYF. CDR3 in DNA: TGTGCCAGCAGTTTGGCGGGACAGCTCTACGAGCAGTACTTC.

The V call is TRBV9, the J call TRBJ1-4; possibly TRBD1 for D (5 bases). This CDR3 comprises 18 residues. Trimming stripped 4 bases from V and 3 bases from J, with 22 bases between. The germline V gene encodes CDR1 SGDLS and CDR2 YYNGEE. The CDR3 region is CASSPSNRLLVANEKLFF. The CDR3 nucleotides read TGTGCCAGCAGCCCCTCAAACAGGCTGTTGGTGGCTAATGAAAAACTGTTTTTT.

This chain joins TRBV5-1 and TRBJ2-7; 8 bases align to TRBD2. With V trimmed by 0 bases and J by 3 bases, 5 bases remained unmatched. CDR1 SGHRS and CDR2 YFSETQ come from the germline V gene. The CDR3 totals 15 residues. The CDR3 spells CASSLEATSGYEQYF. The DNA of the CDR3 is TGCGCCAGCAGCTTGGAGGCAACTAGCGGCTACGAGCAGTACTTC.

The CDR3 reads CASSDTSTDIPYEQYF. The DNA for the CDR3 is TGTGCCAGCAGCGATACCTCCACGGACATCCCCTACGAGCAGTACTTC. The chain uses TRBV9 and TRBJ2-7, with a possible D match to TRBD1 (5 bases). This CDR3 is built from 16 residues. The V gene lost 3 bases and the J gene lost 2 bases, with 18 bases spanning the gap. CDR1 SGDLS and CDR2 YYNGEE come from the germline V gene.

This chain connects TRBV15 to TRBJ2-7; the match to TRBD2 covers 11 bases. Germline trimming cut 2 bases from V and 5 bases from J; bases unmatched to any gene: 8. The CDR3 loop spans 16 amino acids. Germline CDR1 LNHNV, CDR2 YYDKDF (reference sequence). The CDR3 coding sequence is TGTGCCACCAGCAGAAAAACTAGCGGGAGTACGAACGAGCAGTACTTC. This sequence encodes CATSRKTSGSTNEQYF.